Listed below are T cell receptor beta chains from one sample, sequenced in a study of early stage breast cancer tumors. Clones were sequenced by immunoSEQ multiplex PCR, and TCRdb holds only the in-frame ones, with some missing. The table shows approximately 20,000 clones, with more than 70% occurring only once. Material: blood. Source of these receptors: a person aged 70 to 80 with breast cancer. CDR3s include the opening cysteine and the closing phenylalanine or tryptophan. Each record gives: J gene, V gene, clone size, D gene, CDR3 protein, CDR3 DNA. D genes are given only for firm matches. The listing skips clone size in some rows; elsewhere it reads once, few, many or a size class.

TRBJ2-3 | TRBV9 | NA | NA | CASSIVSGGATDTQYF | TGTGCCAGCAGCATAGTCTCTGGGGGCGCGACAGATACGCAGTATTTT
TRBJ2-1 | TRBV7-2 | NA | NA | CASSLALASYNEQFF | TGTGCCAGCAGCTTAGCGCTAGCCTCCTACAATGAGCAGTTCTTC
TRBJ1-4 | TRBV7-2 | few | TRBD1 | CASSLRGRANEKLFF | TGTGCCAGCAGCTTAAGGGGGCGTGCTAATGAAAAACTGTTTTTT
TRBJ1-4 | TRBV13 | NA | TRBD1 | CASSPGTGFNEKLFF | TGTGCCAGCAGCCCCGGGACAGGGTTTAATGAAAAACTGTTTTTT
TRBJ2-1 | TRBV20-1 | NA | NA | CSATREHEQFF | TGCAGTGCTACGAGGGAGCATGAGCAGTTCTTC
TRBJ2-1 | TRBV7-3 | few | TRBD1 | CASSSSPGTGDNEQFF | TGTGCCAGCAGCTCCTCCCCCGGGACAGGGGACAATGAGCAGTTCTTC
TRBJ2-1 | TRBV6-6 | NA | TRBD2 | CASGPGLAGQRNEQFF | TGTGCCAGCGGGCCGGGACTAGCGGGCCAGAGGAATGAGCAGTTCTTC
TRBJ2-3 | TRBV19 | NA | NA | CASSIGHKDTQYF | TGTGCCAGTAGTATTGGCCATAAAGATACGCAGTATTTT
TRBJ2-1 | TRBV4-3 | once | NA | CASSQDRRGQAYEQFF | TGCGCCAGCAGCCAAGATCGGAGGGGGCAAGCCTATGAGCAGTTCTTC
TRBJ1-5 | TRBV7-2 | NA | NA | CASSLDRGNQPQHF | TGTGCCAGCAGCTTAGATCGGGGGAATCAGCCCCAGCATTTT
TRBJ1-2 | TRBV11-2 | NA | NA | CASTPEQIFRGYTF | TGTGCCAGCACCCCGGAACAGATATTTAGAGGCTACACCTTC
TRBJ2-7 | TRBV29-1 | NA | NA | CSVVQGPEQYF | TGCAGCGTCGTGCAGGGGCCCGAGCAGTACTTC
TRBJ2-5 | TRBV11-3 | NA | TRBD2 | CASSPGLAGGLQETQYF | TGTGCCAGCAGCCCCGGACTAGCGGGGGGCCTCCAAGAGACCCAGTACTTC
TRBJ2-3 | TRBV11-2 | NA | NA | CASSLSPRYTDTQYF | TGTGCCAGCAGCTTATCCCCCAGATACACAGATACGCAGTATTTT
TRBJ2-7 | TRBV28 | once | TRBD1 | CASRFRGSEGYEQYF | TGTGCCAGCAGATTCAGGGGGTCCGAAGGCTACGAGCAGTACTTC
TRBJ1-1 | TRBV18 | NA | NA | CASSPKNRANTEAFF | TGTGCCAGCTCACCAAAAAACAGGGCAAACACTGAAGCTTTCTTT
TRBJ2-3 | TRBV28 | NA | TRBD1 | CASSFLRTGGLLADTQYF | TGTGCCAGCAGTTTCCTCCGGACAGGGGGCTTATTAGCAGATACGCAGTATTTT
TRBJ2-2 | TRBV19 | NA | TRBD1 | CASSRDRGRGELFF | TGTGCCAGTAGCCGGGACAGGGGCCGCGGGGAGCTGTTTTTT
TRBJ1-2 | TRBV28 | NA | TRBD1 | CASRPGGAGDYGYTF | TGTGCCTCCAGGCCAGGGGGCGCGGGGGACTATGGCTACACCTTC
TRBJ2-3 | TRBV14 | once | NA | CASSQRGLTDTQYF | TGTGCCAGCAGCCAACGGGGACTCACAGATACGCAGTATTTT
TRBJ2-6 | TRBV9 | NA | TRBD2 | CASSSPLGGLAGIGANVLTF | TGTGCCAGCAGCTCCCCGCTGGGCGGACTAGCGGGGATTGGGGCCAACGTCCTGACTTTC
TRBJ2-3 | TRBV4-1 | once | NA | CASSQVGRGFLSPYTQYF | TGCGCCAGCAGCCAAGTGGGCAGGGGCTTCCTCTCACCCTATACGCAGTATTTT
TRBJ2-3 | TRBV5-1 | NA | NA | CASSSGVADTQYF | TGCGCCAGCAGCTCAGGGGTCGCAGATACGCAGTATTTT
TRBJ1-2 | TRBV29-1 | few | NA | CSADPGPYGYTF | TGCAGCGCCGACCCGGGTCCTTATGGCTACACCTTC
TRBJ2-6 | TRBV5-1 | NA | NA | CASSPPGGANVLTF | TGCGCCAGCAGCCCCCCAGGGGGGGCCAACGTCCTGACTTTC
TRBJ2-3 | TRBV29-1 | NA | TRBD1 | CSVGRQGALADTQYF | TGCAGCGTTGGCCGACAGGGGGCACTCGCAGATACGCAGTATTTT
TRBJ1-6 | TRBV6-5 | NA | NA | CASRGALYNSPLHF | TGTGCCAGCAGAGGAGCCCTGTATAATTCACCCCTCCACTTT
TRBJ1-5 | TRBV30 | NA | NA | CAWSGGGEEPQHF | TGTGCCTGGAGTGGGGGGGGCGAGGAGCCCCAGCATTTT
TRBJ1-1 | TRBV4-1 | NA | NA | CASSQEEGLNTEAFF | TGCGCCAGCAGCCAAGAGGAGGGATTGAACACTGAAGCTTTCTTT
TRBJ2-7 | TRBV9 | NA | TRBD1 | CASSPSGQGFEQYF | TGTGCCAGCAGCCCGAGCGGACAGGGTTTCGAGCAGTACTTC
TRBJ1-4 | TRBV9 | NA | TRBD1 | CASSVQGANEKLFF | TGTGCCAGCAGCGTACAGGGGGCTAATGAAAAACTGTTTTTT
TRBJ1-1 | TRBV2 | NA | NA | CASRSQGNEAFF | TGTGCCAGCAGATCTCAGGGGAATGAAGCTTTCTTT
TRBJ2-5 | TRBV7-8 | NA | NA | CASSLDGLSLETQYF | TGTGCCAGCAGCTTAGATGGACTTAGCTTAGAGACCCAGTACTTC
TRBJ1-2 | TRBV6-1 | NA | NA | CASRTREGGYTF | TGTGCCAGCAGGACCAGGGAGGGGGGCTACACCTTC
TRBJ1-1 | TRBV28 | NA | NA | CASSLSGENTEAFF | TGTGCCAGCAGTTTATCAGGGGAGAACACTGAAGCTTTCTTT
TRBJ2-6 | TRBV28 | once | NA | CASSLAGSGANVLTF | TGTGCCAGCAGTTTGGCGGGCTCTGGGGCCAACGTCCTGACTTTC
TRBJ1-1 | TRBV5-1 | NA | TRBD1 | CASSPADRGPGSEAFF | TGCGCCAGCAGCCCGGCGGACAGGGGACCGGGGTCTGAAGCTTTCTTT
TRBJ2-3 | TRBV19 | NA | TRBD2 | CASSLAGEADTQYF | TGTGCCAGTAGCTTAGCGGGGGAAGCAGATACGCAGTATTTT
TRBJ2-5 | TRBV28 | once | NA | CASSLAGSQSETQYF | TGTGCCAGCAGTTTAGCGGGGAGCCAAAGTGAGACCCAGTACTTC
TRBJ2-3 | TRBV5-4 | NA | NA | CASSPDSSGTQYF | TGTGCCAGCAGCCCAGACTCCTCCGGGACGCAGTATTTT
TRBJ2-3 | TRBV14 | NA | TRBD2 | CASSQASGGLTDTQYF | TGTGCCAGCAGCCAAGCGTCGGGGGGTCTTACAGATACGCAGTATTTT